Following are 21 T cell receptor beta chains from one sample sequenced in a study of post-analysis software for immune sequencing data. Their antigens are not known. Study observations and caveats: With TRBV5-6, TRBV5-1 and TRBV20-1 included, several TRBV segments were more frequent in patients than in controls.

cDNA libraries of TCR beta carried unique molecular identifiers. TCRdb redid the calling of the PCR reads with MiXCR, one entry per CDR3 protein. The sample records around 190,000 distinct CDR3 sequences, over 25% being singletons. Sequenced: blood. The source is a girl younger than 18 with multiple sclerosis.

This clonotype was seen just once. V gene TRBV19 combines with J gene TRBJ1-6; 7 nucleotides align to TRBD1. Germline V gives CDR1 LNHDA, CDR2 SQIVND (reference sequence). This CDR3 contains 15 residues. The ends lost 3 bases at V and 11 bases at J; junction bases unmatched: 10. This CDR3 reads CASSILDRPNAPLHF. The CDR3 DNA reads TGTGCCAGTAGTATCTTGGACAGGCCGAATGCACCCCTCCACTTT.

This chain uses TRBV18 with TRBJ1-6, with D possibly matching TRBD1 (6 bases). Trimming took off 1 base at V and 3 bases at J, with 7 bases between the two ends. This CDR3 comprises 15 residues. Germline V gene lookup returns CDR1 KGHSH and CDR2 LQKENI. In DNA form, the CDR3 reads TGTGCCAGCTCACCACTGGACAGCTATAATTCACCCCTCCACTTT. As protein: CASSPLDSYNSPLHF.

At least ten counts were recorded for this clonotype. CDR3 protein: CASTQGKIEQYF. Written as DNA, the CDR3 is TGTGCCAGCACCCAGGGGAAAATCGAGCAGTACTTC. The chain joins TRBV11-1 to TRBJ2-7; TRBD1 is a possible D gene (6 bases). The CDR3 runs to 12 residues. Trimming removed 7 bases from V and 6 bases from J, with 13 bases in between. Looked up from germline, CDR1 is SGHAT and CDR2 is FQDESV (reference sequence).

The CDR3: CASSSKNREFGNIQYF. The DNA for the CDR3 is TGTGCCAGCAGTTCTAAAAACCGGGAGTTCGGCAACATTCAGTACTTC. V usage is TRBV28 and J usage is TRBJ2-4, with D possibly TRBD2 on 6 matching bases. This CDR3 comprises 16 residues. Trimming pared 4 bases from V and 7 bases from J, leaving 20 bases between. Germline-derived CDR1 and CDR2 are MDHEN and SYDVKM.

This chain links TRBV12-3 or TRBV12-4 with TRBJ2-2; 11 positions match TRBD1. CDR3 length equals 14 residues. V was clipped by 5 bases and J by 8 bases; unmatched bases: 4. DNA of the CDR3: TGTGCCAGCAGTCGGGGACAGGGGGTGGGGGAGCTGTTTTTT. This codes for CASSRGQGVGELFF.

CDR3 region: CASSQDPGNTGELFF. The CDR3 DNA reads TGCGCCAGCAGCCAAGATCCGGGGAACACCGGGGAGCTGTTTTTT. This rearrangement joins TRBV4-1 to TRBJ2-2; D not certain. In germline, CDR1 is MGHRA, CDR2 YSYEKL. The germline V and J ends were trimmed by 0 bases and 1 base, with 6 bases remaining between them. CDR3 size: 15 residues.

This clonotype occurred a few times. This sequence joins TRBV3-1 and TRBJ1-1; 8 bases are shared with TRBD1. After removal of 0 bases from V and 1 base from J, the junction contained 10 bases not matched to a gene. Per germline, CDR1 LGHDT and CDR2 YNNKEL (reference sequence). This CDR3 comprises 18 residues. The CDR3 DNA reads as TGTGCCAGCAGCCAAGATGTAGTGGGGGACAGGACGAACACTGAAGCTTTCTTT. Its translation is CASSQDVVGDRTNTEAFF.

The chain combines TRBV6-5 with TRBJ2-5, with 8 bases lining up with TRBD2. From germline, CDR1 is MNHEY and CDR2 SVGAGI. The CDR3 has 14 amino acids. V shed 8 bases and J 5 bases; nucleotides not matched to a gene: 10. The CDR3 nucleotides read TGTGCCAGCCGAGCGGGAGAGTCCCAGGAGACCCAGTACTTC. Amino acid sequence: CASRAGESQETQYF.

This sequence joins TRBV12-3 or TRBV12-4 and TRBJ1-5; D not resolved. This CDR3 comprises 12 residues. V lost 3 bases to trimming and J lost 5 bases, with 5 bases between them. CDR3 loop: CASSFTDQPQHF. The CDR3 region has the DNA TGTGCCAGCAGTTTCACAGATCAGCCCCAGCATTTT.

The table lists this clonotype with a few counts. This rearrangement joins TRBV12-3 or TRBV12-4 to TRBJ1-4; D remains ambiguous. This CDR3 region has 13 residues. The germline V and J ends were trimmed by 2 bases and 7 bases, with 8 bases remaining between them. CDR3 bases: TGTGCCAGCAGTTTATTCGGGAGTGAAAAACTGTTTTTT. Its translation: CASSLFGSEKLFF.

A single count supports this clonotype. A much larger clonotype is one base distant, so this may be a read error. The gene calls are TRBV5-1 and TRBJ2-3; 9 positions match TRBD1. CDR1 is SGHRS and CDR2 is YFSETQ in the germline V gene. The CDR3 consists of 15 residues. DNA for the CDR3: TGCGCCAGCAAGGACAGGGGCCCGAGCACAGATACGCGGTATTTT. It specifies CASKDRGPSTDTRYF.

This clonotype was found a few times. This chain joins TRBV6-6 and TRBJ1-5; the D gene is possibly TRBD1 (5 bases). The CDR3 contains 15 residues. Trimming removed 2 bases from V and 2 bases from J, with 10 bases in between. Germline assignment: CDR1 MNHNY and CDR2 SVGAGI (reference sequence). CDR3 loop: CASSYEGIGNQPQHF. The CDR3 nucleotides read TGTGCCAGCAGTTACGAGGGGATCGGCAATCAGCCCCAGCATTTT.

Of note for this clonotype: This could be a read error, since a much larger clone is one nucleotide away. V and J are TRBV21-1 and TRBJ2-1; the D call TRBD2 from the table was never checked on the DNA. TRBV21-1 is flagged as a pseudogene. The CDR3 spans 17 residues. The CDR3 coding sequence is TGTGCCAGCAGCAAAGCACTGACTAGCGGGAGTTCGGCTGAGCAGTTCTTC. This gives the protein CASSKALTSGSSAEQFF.

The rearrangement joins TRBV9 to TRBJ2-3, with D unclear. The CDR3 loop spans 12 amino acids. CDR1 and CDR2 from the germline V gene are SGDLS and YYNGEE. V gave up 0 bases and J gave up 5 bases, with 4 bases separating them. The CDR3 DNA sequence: TGTGCCAGCAGCGTAGTGGGAGATACGCAGTATTTT. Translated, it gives CASSVVGDTQYF.

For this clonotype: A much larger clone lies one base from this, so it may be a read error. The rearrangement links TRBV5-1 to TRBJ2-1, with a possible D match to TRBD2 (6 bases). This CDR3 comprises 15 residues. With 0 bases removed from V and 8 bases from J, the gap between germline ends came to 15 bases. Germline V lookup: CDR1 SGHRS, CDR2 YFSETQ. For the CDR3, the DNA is TGCGCCAGCAGCTTGGTAACCGGGAGTGGCGATGAGCAGTTCTTC. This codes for CASSLVTGSGDEQFF.

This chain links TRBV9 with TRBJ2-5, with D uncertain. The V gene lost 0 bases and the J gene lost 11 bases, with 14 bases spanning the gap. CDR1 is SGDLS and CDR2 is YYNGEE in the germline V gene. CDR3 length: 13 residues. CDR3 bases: TGTGCCAGCAGCGTAGGAGGCTACAATGAGCAGTACTTC. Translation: CASSVGGYNEQYF.

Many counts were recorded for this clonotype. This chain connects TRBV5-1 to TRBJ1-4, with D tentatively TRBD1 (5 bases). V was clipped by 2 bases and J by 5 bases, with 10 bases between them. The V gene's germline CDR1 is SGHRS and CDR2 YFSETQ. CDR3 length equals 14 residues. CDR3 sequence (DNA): TGCGCCAGCAGCTTCCGGGACGGGAATGAAAAACTGTTTTTT. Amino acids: CASSFRDGNEKLFF.

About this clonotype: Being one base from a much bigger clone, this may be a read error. CDR3 sequence: CSALGGTSRYNEQVF. The DNA for the CDR3 is TGCAGTGCTCTCGGAGGGACTAGCAGGTACAATGAGCAGGTCTTC. The genes are TRBV20-1 and TRBJ2-1, with 9 nucleotides matching TRBD2. Looked up from germline, CDR1 is DFQATT and CDR2 is SNEGSKA (reference sequence). This CDR3 has 15 residues.

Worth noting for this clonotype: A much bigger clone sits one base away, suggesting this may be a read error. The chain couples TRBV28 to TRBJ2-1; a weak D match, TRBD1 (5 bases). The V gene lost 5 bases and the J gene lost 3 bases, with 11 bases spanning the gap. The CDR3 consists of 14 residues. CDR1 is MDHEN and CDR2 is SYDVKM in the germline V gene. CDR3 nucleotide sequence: TGTGCCAGCAGTCCCGAGACAGACTACAATGAGCAGTTCTTC. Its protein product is CASSPETDYNEQFF.

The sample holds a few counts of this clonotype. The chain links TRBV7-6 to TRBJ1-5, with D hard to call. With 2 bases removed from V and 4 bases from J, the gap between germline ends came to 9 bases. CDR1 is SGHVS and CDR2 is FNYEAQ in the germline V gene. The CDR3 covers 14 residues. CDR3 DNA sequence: TGTGCCAGCAGCTTATGGGAAGGGAATCAGCCCCAGCATTTT. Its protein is CASSLWEGNQPQHF.

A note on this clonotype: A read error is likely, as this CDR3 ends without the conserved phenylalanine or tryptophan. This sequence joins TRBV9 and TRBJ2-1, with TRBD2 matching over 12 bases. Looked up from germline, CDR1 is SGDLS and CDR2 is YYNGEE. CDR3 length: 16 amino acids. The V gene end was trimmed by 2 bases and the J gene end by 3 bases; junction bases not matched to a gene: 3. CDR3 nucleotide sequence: TGTGCCAGCAGCGTGTCTAGCGGGAGGGTCTACAATGAGCAGTTCTCC. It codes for CASSVSSGRVYNEQFS.